The 9 T cell receptor beta chains presented below share a single source sample, sequenced in a study of T cells expressing NK-cell markers. TCRdb reanalyzed the 5' RACE reads and collapses them to one entry per CDR3 protein, without DNA. Its table lists around 550,000 distinct CDR3 sequences. Sequenced sample: blood T cells: a sorted CD56 or NKG2C T cell subset, CD4+ or CD8+ T cells, or bulk PBMC T cells (not recorded which). The receptor source for this set is a man aged 18 to 29 in good health.

The chain links TRBV7-6 to TRBJ2-5; the TRBD2 assignment by TCRdb is unverifiable without DNA. The CDR3 consists of 16 residues. Per germline, CDR1 SGHVS and CDR2 FNYEAQ. The CDR3 here is CASRPRSFVGGETQYF.

The rearrangement links TRBV12-3 or TRBV12-4 to TRBJ2-2; the TCRdb call, TRBD2, lacks DNA for checking. This CDR3 has 12 residues. CDR3 in amino acids: CASRGEAGELFF.

The chain combines TRBV20-1 with TRBJ2-5; TCRdb gives TRBD1 as the D gene, but with no DNA this cannot be confirmed. The CDR3 runs to 15 residues. CDR1 and CDR2 (germline): DFQATT, SNEGSKA (reference sequence). Here the CDR3 reads CSASHRGGDRETQYF.

The chain links TRBV5-1 to TRBJ2-3; TCRdb reports TRBD2, a call that lacks DNA to check it against. In germline, CDR1 is SGHRS, CDR2 YFSETQ. This CDR3 has 17 amino acids. CDR3 sequence: CASSAGLAVMMEDTQYF. The full variable domain, with the rest looked up from reference TRBV5-1 and TRBJ2-3, is KAGVTQTPRYLIKTRGQQVTLSCSPISGHRSVSWYQQTPGQGLQFLFEYFSETQRNKGNFPGRFSGRQFSNSRSEMNVSTLELGDSALYLCASSAGLAVMMEDTQYFGPGTRLTVL.

The genes are TRBV28 and TRBJ2-1. This CDR3 contains 13 residues. Germline CDR1 reads MDHEN; CDR2 reads SYDVKM. CDR3 sequence: CASSYGFLDEQFF. Complete variable domain (other parts from reference TRBV28 and TRBJ2-1): DVKVTQSSRYLVKRTGEKVFLECVQDMDHENMFWYRQDPGLGLRLIYFSYDVKMKEKGDIPEGYSVSREKKERFSLILESASTNQTSMYLCASSYGFLDEQFFGPGTRLTVL.

The chain joins TRBV20-1 to TRBJ1-4; TCRdb names TRBD1, which stays unverified in the absence of DNA. This CDR3 spans 13 amino acids. CDR1 is DFQATT, CDR2 SNEGSKA, per germline (reference sequence). The CDR3 reads CSARGQGGEKLFF.

The genes are TRBV6-5 and TRBJ2-2; TCRdb lists TRBD1, though no DNA is available to test this call. Germline-derived CDR1 and CDR2 are MNHEY and SVGAGI. The CDR3 runs 19 residues. CDR3 sequence: CASSYSNLVGAPNTGELFF.

The chain carries TRBV28 and TRBJ2-5; without DNA, the TCRdb call of TRBD2 cannot be checked. Looked up from germline, CDR1 is MDHEN and CDR2 is SYDVKM. CDR3 size: 13 residues. The CDR3 sequence: CASSLELEETQYF.

V and J are TRBV5-1 and TRBJ2-5; TCRdb lists TRBD1, though no DNA is available to test this call. Germline values: CDR1 SGHRS, CDR2 YFSETQ. This CDR3 contains 15 residues. The CDR3: CASSLGTDYRETQYF.